The following is a T cell receptor (beta chain) sequence with its context. The antigen remains unidentified. Use of 60 Vbeta and 13 Jbeta primers characterized the PCR. Repertoires were generated with immunoSEQ multiplex PCR, while TCRdb's copy carries only in-frame clones and drops some. The sample includes roughly 55,000 clones. These data belong to a study of cytomegalovirus exposure and HLA in healthy donors. Study-level findings and limits: Certain sequence variants were highly shared and formed a cluster, and this cluster was likely a sequencing artifact. Further analysis, carried out later, found HLA-associated TCR beta chains more clonally expanded than equally common other chains.

This CDR3 is built from 15 residues. Trimming cost V 4 bases and J 9 bases, with 21 bases left between them. The germline V gene has CDR1 MNHEY and CDR2 SVGAGI. This chain links TRBV6-5 with TRBJ1-2; D perhaps matches TRBD1 (5 bases). This TCR was recovered from a man over 45 in good health and CMV-seropositive. Sequencing input: PBMCs. The CDR3 spells CASSFTKDKKESYTF. As DNA, the CDR3 is TGTGCCAGCAGTTTCACCAAGGACAAGAAAGAGAGCTACACCTTC.